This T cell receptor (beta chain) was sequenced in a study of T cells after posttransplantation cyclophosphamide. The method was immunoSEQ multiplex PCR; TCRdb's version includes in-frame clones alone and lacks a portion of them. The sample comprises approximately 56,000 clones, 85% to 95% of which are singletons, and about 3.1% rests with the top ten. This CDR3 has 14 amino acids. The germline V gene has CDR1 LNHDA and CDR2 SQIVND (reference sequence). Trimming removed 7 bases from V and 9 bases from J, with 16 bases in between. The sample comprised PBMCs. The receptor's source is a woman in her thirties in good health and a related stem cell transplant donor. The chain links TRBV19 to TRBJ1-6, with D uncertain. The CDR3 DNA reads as TGTGCCAGTACTGACCGCCCGAGAGGTTCACCCCTCCACTTT. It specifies CASTDRPRGSPLHF. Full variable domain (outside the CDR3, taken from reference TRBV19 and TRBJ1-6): DGGITQSPKYLFRKEGQNVTLSCEQNLNHDAMYWYRQDPGQGLRLIYYSQIVNDFQKGDIAEGYSVSREKKESFPLTVTSAQKNPTAFYLCASTDRPRGSPLHFGNGTRLTVT.